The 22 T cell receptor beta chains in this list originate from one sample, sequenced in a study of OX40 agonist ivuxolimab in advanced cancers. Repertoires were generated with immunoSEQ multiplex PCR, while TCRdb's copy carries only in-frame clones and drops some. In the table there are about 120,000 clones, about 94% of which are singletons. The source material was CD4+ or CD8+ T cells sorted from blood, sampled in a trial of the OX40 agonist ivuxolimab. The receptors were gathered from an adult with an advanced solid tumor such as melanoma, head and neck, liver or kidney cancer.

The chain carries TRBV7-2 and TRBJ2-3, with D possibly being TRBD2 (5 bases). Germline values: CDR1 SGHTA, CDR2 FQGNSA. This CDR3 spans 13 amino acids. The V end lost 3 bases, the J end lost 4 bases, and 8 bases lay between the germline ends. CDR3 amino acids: CASSFRGADTQYF. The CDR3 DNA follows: TGTGCCAGCAGCTTCCGGGGTGCAGATACGCAGTATTTT.

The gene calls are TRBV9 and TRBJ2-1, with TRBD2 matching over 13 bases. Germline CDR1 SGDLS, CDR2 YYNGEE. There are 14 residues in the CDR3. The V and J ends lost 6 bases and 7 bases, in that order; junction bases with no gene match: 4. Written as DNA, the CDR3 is TGTGCCAGCACCGTGGGACTAGCGGGAAATGAGCAGTTCTTC. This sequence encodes CASTVGLAGNEQFF.

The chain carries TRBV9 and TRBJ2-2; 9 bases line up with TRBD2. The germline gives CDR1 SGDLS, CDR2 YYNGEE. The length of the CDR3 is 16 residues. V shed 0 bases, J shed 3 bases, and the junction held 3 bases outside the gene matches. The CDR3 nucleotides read TGTGCCAGCAGCGTAGTAGCGGGAGCCGACACCGGGGAGCTGTTTTTT. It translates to CASSVVAGADTGELFF.

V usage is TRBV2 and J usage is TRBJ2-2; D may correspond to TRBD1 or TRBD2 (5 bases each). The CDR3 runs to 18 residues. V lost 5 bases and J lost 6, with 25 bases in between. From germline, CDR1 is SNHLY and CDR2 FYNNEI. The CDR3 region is CASSRRAPGTGIPGELFF. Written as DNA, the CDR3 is TGTGCCAGCAGTCGCCGGGCCCCCGGGACGGGGATTCCCGGGGAGCTGTTTTTT.

CDR3 sequence: CSVVGDSANYGYTF. The CDR3 coding sequence is TGCAGCGTTGTGGGGGACTCAGCTAACTATGGCTACACCTTC. The chain couples TRBV29-1 to TRBJ1-2; a possible D gene is TRBD1 (5 bases). The ends were cut back, 4 bases at V and 0 bases at J, with 12 bases in the middle. The V gene's germline CDR1 is SQVTM and CDR2 ANQGSEA. The CDR3 runs 14 residues.

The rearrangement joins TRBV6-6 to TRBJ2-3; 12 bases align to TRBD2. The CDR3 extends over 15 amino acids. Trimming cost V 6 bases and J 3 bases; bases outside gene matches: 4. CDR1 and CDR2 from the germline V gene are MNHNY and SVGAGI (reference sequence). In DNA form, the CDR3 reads TGTGCCAGCAGCCTAGCGGGGGGGCCGACAGATACGCAGTATTTT. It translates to CASSLAGGPTDTQYF.

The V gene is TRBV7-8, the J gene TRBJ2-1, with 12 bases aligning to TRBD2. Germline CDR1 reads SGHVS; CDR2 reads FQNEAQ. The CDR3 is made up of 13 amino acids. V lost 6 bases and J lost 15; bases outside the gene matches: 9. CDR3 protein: CASRPASGGAPFF. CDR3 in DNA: TGTGCCAGCAGACCCGCTAGCGGGGGGGCCCCGTTCTTC.

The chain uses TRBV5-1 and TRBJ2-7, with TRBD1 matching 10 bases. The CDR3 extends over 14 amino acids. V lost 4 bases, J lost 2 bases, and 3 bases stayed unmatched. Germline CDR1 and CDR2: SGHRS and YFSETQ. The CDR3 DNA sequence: TGCGCCAGCAGCACGGGACAGGGGACCTACGAGCAGTACTTC. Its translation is CASSTGQGTYEQYF. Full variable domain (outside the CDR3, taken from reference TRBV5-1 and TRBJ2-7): KAGVTQTPRYLIKTRGQQVTLSCSPISGHRSVSWYQQTPGQGLQFLFEYFSETQRNKGNFPGRFSGRQFSNSRSEMNVSTLELGDSALYLCASSTGQGTYEQYFGPGTRLTVT.

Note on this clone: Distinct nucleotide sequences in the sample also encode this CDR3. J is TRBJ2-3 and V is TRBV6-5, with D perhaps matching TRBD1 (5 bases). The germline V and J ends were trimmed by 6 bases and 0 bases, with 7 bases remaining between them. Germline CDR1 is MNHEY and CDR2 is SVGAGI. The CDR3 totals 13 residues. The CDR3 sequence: CASRTDSTDTQYF. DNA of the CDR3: TGTGCCAGCAGGACAGATAGCACAGATACGCAGTATTTT.

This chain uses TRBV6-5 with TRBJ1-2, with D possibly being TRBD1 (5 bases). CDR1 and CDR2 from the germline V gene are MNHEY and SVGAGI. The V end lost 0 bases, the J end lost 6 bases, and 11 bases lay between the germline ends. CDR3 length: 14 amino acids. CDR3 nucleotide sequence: TGTGCCAGCAGTTACTCAACAGGAAACCATGGCTACACCTTC. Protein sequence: CASSYSTGNHGYTF.

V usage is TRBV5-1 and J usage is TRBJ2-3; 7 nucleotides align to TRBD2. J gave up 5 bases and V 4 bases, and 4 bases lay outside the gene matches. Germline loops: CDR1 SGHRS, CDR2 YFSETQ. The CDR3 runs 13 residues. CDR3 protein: CASSPGGGDTQYF. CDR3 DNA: TGCGCCAGCAGCCCGGGGGGAGGAGATACGCAGTATTTT.

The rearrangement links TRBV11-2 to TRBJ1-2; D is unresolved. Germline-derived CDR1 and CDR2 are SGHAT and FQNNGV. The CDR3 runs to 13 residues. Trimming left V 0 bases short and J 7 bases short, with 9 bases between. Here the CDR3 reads CASSLEGLGGYTF. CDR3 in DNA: TGTGCCAGCAGCTTAGAGGGGTTAGGTGGCTACACCTTC.

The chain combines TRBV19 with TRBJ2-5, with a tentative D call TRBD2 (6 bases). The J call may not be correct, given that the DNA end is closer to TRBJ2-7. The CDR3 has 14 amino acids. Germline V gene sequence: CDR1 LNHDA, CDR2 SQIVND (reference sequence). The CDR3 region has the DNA TGTGCCAGTAGTATAGGCGGGACCGTCGACGAGCAGTACTTC. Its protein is CASSIGGTVDEQYF.

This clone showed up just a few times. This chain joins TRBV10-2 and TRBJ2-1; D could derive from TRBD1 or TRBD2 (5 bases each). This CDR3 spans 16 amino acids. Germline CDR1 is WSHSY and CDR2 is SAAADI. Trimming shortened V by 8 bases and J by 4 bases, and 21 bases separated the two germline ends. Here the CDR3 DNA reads TGCGCCAGCTGGGACCCGACAATTGAAGTTTACAATGAGCAGTTCTTC. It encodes CASWDPTIEVYNEQFF.

CDR3 in DNA: TGTGCCAGCAGCGGAGTAGGACTAGTCGAGACCCAGTACTTC. It codes for CASSGVGLVETQYF. The gene calls are TRBV9 and TRBJ2-5; 7 positions match TRBD2. Germline values: CDR1 SGDLS, CDR2 YYNGEE. V shed 3 bases, J shed 5 bases, and the junction held 7 bases outside the gene matches. The CDR3 covers 14 residues.

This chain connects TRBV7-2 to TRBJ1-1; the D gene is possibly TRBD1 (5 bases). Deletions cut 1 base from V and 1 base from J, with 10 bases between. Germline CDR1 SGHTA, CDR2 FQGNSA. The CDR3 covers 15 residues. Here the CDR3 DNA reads TGTGCCAGCAGCTTAGTCACGGGGACGAACACTGAAGCTTTCTTT. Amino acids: CASSLVTGTNTEAFF.

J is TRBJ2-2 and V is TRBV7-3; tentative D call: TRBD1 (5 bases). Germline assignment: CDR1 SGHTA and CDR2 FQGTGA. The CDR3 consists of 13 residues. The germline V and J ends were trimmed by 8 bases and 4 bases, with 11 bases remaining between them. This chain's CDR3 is CASGQGGTGELFF. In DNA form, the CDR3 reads TGTGCCAGCGGGCAGGGCGGCACCGGGGAGCTGTTTTTT.

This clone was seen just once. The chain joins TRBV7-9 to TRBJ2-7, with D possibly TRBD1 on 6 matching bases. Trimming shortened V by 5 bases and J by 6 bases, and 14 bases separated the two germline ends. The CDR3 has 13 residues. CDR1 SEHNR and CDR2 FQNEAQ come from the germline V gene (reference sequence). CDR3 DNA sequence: TGTGCCAGCAGCCCAAGGGGGTCGCCCGAGCAGTACTTC. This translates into CASSPRGSPEQYF.

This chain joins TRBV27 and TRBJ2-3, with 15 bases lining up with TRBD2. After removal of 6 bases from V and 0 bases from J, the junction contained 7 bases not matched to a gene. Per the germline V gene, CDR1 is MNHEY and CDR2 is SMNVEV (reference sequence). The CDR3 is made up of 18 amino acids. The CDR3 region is CASRRGTSGRKSTDTQYF. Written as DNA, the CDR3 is TGTGCCAGCAGACGTGGGACTAGCGGGAGGAAGAGCACAGATACGCAGTATTTT.

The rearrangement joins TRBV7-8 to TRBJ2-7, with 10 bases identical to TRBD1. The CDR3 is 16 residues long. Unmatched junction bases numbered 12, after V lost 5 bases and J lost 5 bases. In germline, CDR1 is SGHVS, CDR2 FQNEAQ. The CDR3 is CASSPRSGTGDHEQYF. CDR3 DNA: TGTGCCAGCAGCCCGAGATCCGGGACAGGGGACCACGAGCAGTACTTC.

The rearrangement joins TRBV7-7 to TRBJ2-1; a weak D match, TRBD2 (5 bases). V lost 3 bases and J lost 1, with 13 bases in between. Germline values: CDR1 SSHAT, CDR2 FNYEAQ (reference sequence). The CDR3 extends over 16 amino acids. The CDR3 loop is CASSFGPGNSYNEQFF. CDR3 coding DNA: TGTGCCAGCAGCTTCGGGCCCGGGAATTCCTACAATGAGCAGTTCTTC.

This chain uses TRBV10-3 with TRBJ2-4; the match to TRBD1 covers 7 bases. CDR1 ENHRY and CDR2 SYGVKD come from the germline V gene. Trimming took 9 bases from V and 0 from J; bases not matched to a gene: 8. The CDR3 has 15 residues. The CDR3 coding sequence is TGTGCCATAGGAAGCGCAGGGGGAGCCAAAAACATTCAGTACTTC. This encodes CAIGSAGGAKNIQYF.